A selection of T cell receptor beta chains follows, all from one sample in a study of CD8+CD57+ T cells in acquired aplastic anemia. TCRdb itself ran the reads through MiXCR, one entry per CDR3 protein. The profile shows 200,000 or so distinct CDR3 sequences, over 60% of them singletons. Sequencing used sorted CD4+, CD8+, or CD8+CD57+ T cells (not recorded which) from PBMCs. Receptors were obtained from a human donor with severe aplastic anemia or a healthy control (not recorded which). CDR3s include the opening cysteine and the closing phenylalanine or tryptophan. Fields, in order: V gene, J gene, D gene, clone size, CDR3 protein, CDR3 DNA. D genes are given only for firm matches. Only some rows state a clone size, as once, few, many or a class for expanded clones.

TRBV4-3	TRBJ1-2	TRBD1	-	CASSQGRQGATYGYTF	TGCGCCAGCAGCCAAGGTAGACAGGGGGCCACCTATGGCTACACCTTC
TRBV7-2	TRBJ2-1	-	many	CASSSGTPYNEQFF	TGTGCCAGCAGCTCCGGGACACCTTACAATGAGCAGTTCTTC
TRBV2	TRBJ1-4	TRBD1	once	CASTGTAATNEKLVF	TGTGCCAGCACAGGGACAGCAGCAACTAATGAAAAACTGGTTTTT
TRBV5-1	TRBJ2-2	-	-	CASSLRSNTGELFF	TGCGCCAGCAGCCTACGGTCTAACACCGGGGAGCTGTTTTTT
TRBV10-3	TRBJ2-3	-	-	CAIRMGSETQYF	TGTGCCATCAGGATGGGGAGTGAAACGCAGTATTTT
TRBV12-3/TRBV12-4	TRBJ2-3	-	once	CASRFGTDTQYF	TGTGCCAGCAGATTCGGCACAGATACGCAGTATTTT
TRBV5-1	TRBJ2-2	-	once	CASSLARQNTGELFF	TGCGCCAGCAGCTTGGCACGGCAGAACACCGGGGAGCTGTTTTTT
TRBV20-1	TRBJ2-7	TRBD2	-	CSACLAGGNEQYF	TGCAGTGCATGTCTAGCGGGGGGGAACGAGCAGTACTTC
TRBV19	TRBJ1-2	TRBD1	-	CASREGQGARGYTF	TGTGCCAGTAGAGAGGGACAGGGGGCGCGAGGCTACACCTTC
TRBV7-9	TRBJ2-3	-	-	CASSLTAQGDTQYF	TGTGCCAGCAGCTTAACAGCGCAAGGAGATACGCAGTATTTT
TRBV20-1	TRBJ2-5	TRBD2	-	CSARDLTSGGGETQYF	TGCAGTGCTAGAGATCTAACTAGCGGGGGGGGAGAGACCCAGTACTTC